This T cell receptor beta chain was found in a study of T cells in Graves' hyperthyroidism and ophthalmopathy. With respect to this clonotype: Its antigen is still unknown.

Overall study findings and caveats: From stable hyperthyroidism, ophthalmopathy was separated by a 13 V-J model. Before onset, by a median of approximately 5.9 months, the model predicted ophthalmopathy. Appearing also in blood were most of the thyroid clonotypes expanded above 0.001.

Trimming stripped 5 bases from V and 4 bases from J, with 14 bases between. From germline, CDR1 is MNHEY and CDR2 SMNVEV (reference sequence). The CDR3 runs 15 residues. Amplified TCR beta CDR3 regions came from RNA transcripts. Researchers ran a first-round RT-PCR on the TCR CDR3 using the HTBI primer set. TCRdb re-called the multiplex PCR reads through MiXCR, storing one row per CDR3 protein. Of 610,000 or so distinct CDR3 sequences in the sample, roughly 50% are singletons; the top ten hold around 7.7%. The chain is built from TRBV27 and TRBJ2-2; D is uncertain. The receptor comes from a woman under 30 with Graves' hyperthyroidism. The sequencing input was peripheral blood or thyroid tissue (not recorded which). CDR3 sequence (DNA): TGTGCCAGCAGTGGTCTTCAGAGACCCACCGGGGAGCTGTTTTTT. This sequence encodes CASSGLQRPTGELFF.